Listed below are T cell receptor beta chains from one sample, sequenced in a study of PD-1 blockade in classical Hodgkin lymphoma. Generated by immunoSEQ multiplex PCR, the TCRdb table keeps only in-frame clones and is missing some. The sample records about 50,000 clones, nearly 90% being singletons. Specimen: peripheral blood mononuclear cells (PBMCs), collected before the fourth cycle of nivolumab. The source is a human donor with classical Hodgkin lymphoma. Each CDR3 is given with its conserved first and last residue. D genes are given only for firm matches. Not all rows give a size; the values are once, few, many and, for expanded clones, a class.

clone_size j_call d_call v_call cdr3_nt cdr3_aa
. TRBJ2-3 . TRBV10-3 TGTGCCATCAGTGATCTCGTGAGAAGGGATATCACAGATACGCAGTATTTT CAISDLVRRDITDTQYF
. TRBJ2-1 TRBD2 TRBV5-1 TGCGCCAGCAGCCGCACTAGCGGGACCCACAATGAGCAGTTCTTC CASSRTSGTHNEQFF
few TRBJ2-7 . TRBV21-1 TGTGCCAGCAGCCAGGGGGCCCCAGGTGGCGAGCAGTACTTC CASSQGAPGGEQYF
. TRBJ1-2 TRBD1 TRBV27 TGTGCCAGCAGTTTCAGGGACAGGGGCACATATGGCTACACCTTC CASSFRDRGTYGYTF
. TRBJ2-7 TRBD2 TRBV5-1 TGCGCCAGCAGCTTGGGGGGACTAGCGGGAGGGCAAGGGGACGAGCAGTACTTC CASSLGGLAGGQGDEQYF
. TRBJ2-1 . TRBV10-1 TGCGCCAGCAGTGATGATTTGGGGGAGGACCACAATGAGCAGTTCTTC CASSDDLGEDHNEQFF
. TRBJ2-7 TRBD2 TRBV18 TGTGCCAGCTCGGCTAGCGGAACCTACGAGCAGTACTTC CASSASGTYEQYF
. TRBJ2-3 . TRBV9 TGTGCCAGCAGCGGAGGGGGCACAGATACGCAGTATTTT CASSGGGTDTQYF
. TRBJ2-2 . TRBV28 TGTGCCAGCAGTTTTGACACCGGGGAGCTGTTTTTT CASSFDTGELFF
. TRBJ2-3 . TRBV6-6 TGTGCCAGCAGTTACGGTCGCACCACAGATACGCAGTATTTT CASSYGRTTDTQYF
. TRBJ2-2 . TRBV7-9 TGTGCCAGCAGCTTAGTTACGGGACCTACCGGGGAGCTGTTTTTT CASSLVTGPTGELFF
. TRBJ2-2 . TRBV2 TGTGCCAGCGCCAAGGCTTACACCGGGGAGCTGTTTTTT CASAKAYTGELFF
. TRBJ2-7 TRBD1 TRBV7-9 TGTGCCAGCAGCTTCGGACAGGGTAACTACGAGCAGTACTTC CASSFGQGNYEQYF
. TRBJ2-5 . TRBV9 TGTGCCAGCAGCGTAGGGCTGGGTGGGATAGAGACCCAGTACTTC CASSVGLGGIETQYF
. TRBJ2-5 . TRBV11-2 TGTGCCAGCAGCTTAAATACCGGGGGACAGCATCTTTCACGCCAGACCCAGTACTTC CASSLNTGGQHLSRQTQYF
. TRBJ2-7 . TRBV28 TGTGCCAGCAGTTTCGTGAGGGTTCTGAACGAGCAGTACTTC CASSFVRVLNEQYF
. TRBJ2-1 . TRBV9 TGTGCCAGCAGCATCGACACCGCATATTACAATGAGCAGTTCTTC CASSIDTAYYNEQFF
. TRBJ2-2 . TRBV19 TGTGCCAGTAGTATTGTAGCGAAGATGAACACCGGGGAGCTGTTTTTT CASSIVAKMNTGELFF
. TRBJ2-7 TRBD1 TRBV5-1 TGCGCCAGCAGCTTCGGACAGGGGCTCGACGAGCAGTACTTC CASSFGQGLDEQYF
. TRBJ2-7 . TRBV28 TGTGCCACCCAGGGACAAGGGTGGGGCGAATCCTACGTTTACGAGCAGTACTTC CATQGQGWGESYVYEQYF
. TRBJ2-2 . TRBV7-3 TGTGCCAGCAGCCGACTTCAGCCGGACCCAACTAACACCGGGGAGCTGTTTTTT CASSRLQPDPTNTGELFF
. TRBJ2-7 TRBD1 TRBV6-6 TGTGCCAGCAGTACCACAGGGGTATGGACCTACGAGCAGTACTTC CASSTTGVWTYEQYF
. TRBJ2-2 . TRBV30 TGTGCCTGGACCCTGTACGGAACCGGGGAGCTGTTTTTT CAWTLYGTGELFF
. TRBJ1-2 . TRBV19 TGTGCCAGTAACGACCCTGGGGCCTTTGGCTATGGCTACACCTTC CASNDPGAFGYGYTF
. TRBJ1-5 TRBD1 TRBV2 TGTGCCAGCAGCCTGGGACAGTCCTATCAGCCCCAGCATTTT CASSLGQSYQPQHF
. TRBJ2-2 . TRBV6-1 TGTGCCAGCAGTGAAAAGGAAGATTCCACCGGGGAGCTGTTTTTT CASSEKEDSTGELFF
. TRBJ2-1 . TRBV7-9 TGTGCCACTATGGAGAGTGGCTACAATGAGCAGTTCTTC CATMESGYNEQFF
. TRBJ2-6 . TRBV19 TGTGCCAGTAGTAGAAGCGACAGCCTCTCTTATGGGGCCAACGTCCTGACTTTC CASSRSDSLSYGANVLTF
. TRBJ1-5 . TRBV7-7 TGTGCTAGCAGCTTACGAACAGGGTCCGATCAGCCCCAGCATTTT CASSLRTGSDQPQHF
. TRBJ2-6 . TRBV30 TGTGCCTGGAGTACAAGCTCTGGGGCCAACGTCCTGACTTTC CAWSTSSGANVLTF
once TRBJ1-1 . TRBV11-2 TGTGCCAGCAGCTTTGGCCGGGGCCGGGTGAACACTGAAGCTTTCTTT CASSFGRGRVNTEAFF
medium-sized TRBJ2-3 . TRBV10-1 TGCGCCAGCAGTGAGACCAGCTTTAGCACAGATACGCAGTATTTT CASSETSFSTDTQYF
. TRBJ2-7 TRBD2 TRBV6-5 TGTGCCAGCAGTTACTCGAGGCTAGCGGGCTTCTACGAGCAGTACTTC CASSYSRLAGFYEQYF
. TRBJ2-2 TRBD2 TRBV9 TGTGCCAGCAGCACCACCGGGACTATAAGGGGAATCGGGGAGCTGTTTTTT CASSTTGTIRGIGELFF
. TRBJ2-7 TRBD2 TRBV7-9 TGTGCCAGCAGCCCGGGATTTACCGGGAGGGCCTGGGAGCAGTACTTC CASSPGFTGRAWEQYF
. TRBJ2-5 TRBD2 TRBV5-6 TGTGCCAGCAGCCACGAGTGGGAGGGGCGTAGGAAGACCCAGTACTTC CASSHEWEGRRKTQYF
. TRBJ2-1 . TRBV6-4 TGTGCCAGGTCGGGGGGCTTTTCATCCTACAATGAGCAGTTCTTC CARSGGFSSYNEQFF
once TRBJ2-7 TRBD1 TRBV7-8 TGTGCCAGCAGCTTCGGGACAGGGAACTACGAGCAGTACTTC CASSFGTGNYEQYF
once TRBJ2-7 TRBD2 TRBV10-2 TGCGCCAGCAGTGAGTCGGGACTAGCGGGGATCTACGAGCAGTACTTC CASSESGLAGIYEQYF
. TRBJ2-3 TRBD2 TRBV5-1 TGCGCCAGCACCCCAACACTAGGGAGGGGACTAGATACGCAGTATTTT CASTPTLGRGLDTQYF
. TRBJ2-1 TRBD2 TRBV7-6 TGTGCCAGCAGCTTAGCTACGGTTAGCGGGATGGGTCTTTACAATGAGCAGTTCTTC CASSLATVSGMGLYNEQFF
. TRBJ2-2 . TRBV7-6 TGTGCCAGCAGCCCGACGCCGGGGCACACCGGGGAGCTGTTTTTT CASSPTPGHTGELFF
once TRBJ2-7 TRBD1 TRBV28 TGTGCCAGCAGTTTAAGGGGACAGGGCGGCGAGCAGTACTTC CASSLRGQGGEQYF
. TRBJ1-4 . TRBV5-6 TGTGCCAGCAGCTCCCGGTTGGATGAAAAACTGTTTTTT CASSSRLDEKLFF
. TRBJ1-3 . TRBV5-8 TGTGCCAGCAGCCCGGAGGGGGGCTCTGGAAACACCATATATTTT CASSPEGGSGNTIYF
. TRBJ2-3 TRBD2 TRBV6-5 TGTGCCAGCAGCCGTACTAGCGGGCGGGTGGGTACGCAGTATTTT CASSRTSGRVGTQYF
. TRBJ2-1 . TRBV7-3 TGTGCCAGCAGCTTAACCGCAGGGGGGAACGTTGATGAGCAGTTCTTC CASSLTAGGNVDEQFF
. TRBJ2-3 TRBD2 TRBV5-1 TGCGCCAGCAGCTTGAGCGGGAGCCTCCCAGATACGCAGTATTTT CASSLSGSLPDTQYF